Each of the 21 T cell receptor beta chains below was sequenced from the same sample in a study of identical twins. TCRdb called the 5' RACE reads again in MiXCR, with one record for every CDR3 protein. This repertoire shows about 920,000 distinct CDR3 sequences, approximately 13% found once; its top ten account for around 1.5%. The data also belong to a second study, concerning yellow fever vaccine responses in identical twins.

Sequenced input: PBMCs. Source of these receptors: a woman younger than 35 in good health.

This clonotype was recorded a few times. The rearrangement links TRBV9 to TRBJ2-2; D is possibly TRBD1 or TRBD2 (5 bases each). The CDR3 length is 14 residues. Germline V lookup: CDR1 SGDLS, CDR2 YYNGEE. The V end was cut by 2 bases, the J end by 4 bases, with 9 bases between. Here the CDR3 DNA reads TGTGCCAGCAGCGTTTCAGGGAGCACCGGGGAGCTGTTTTTT. It specifies CASSVSGSTGELFF.

This clonotype was found a few times. The chain recombines TRBV24-1 with TRBJ2-3; D gene unclear. V lost 7 bases and J 6 bases, leaving 16 bases between the germline ends. The germline gives CDR1 KGHDR, CDR2 SFDVKD. The CDR3 contains 14 residues. CDR3 loop: CATSATTPTDTQYF. DNA of the CDR3: TGTGCCACCAGCGCTACTACACCCACCGATACGCAGTATTTT.

This chain joins TRBV20-1 and TRBJ2-5, with TRBD2 matching over 7 bases. CDR1 is DFQATT, CDR2 SNEGSKA, per germline (reference sequence). J gave up 7 bases and V 0 bases, and 5 bases lay outside the gene matches. The CDR3 totals 13 residues. The DNA of the CDR3 is TGCAGTGCTAGAGATGGGGGAGGGCCGACCCAGTACTTC. Its protein product is CSARDGGGPTQYF.

The chain links TRBV12-3 or TRBV12-4 to TRBJ2-7; TRBD2 aligns across 10 bases. The CDR3 is made up of 18 amino acids. J was trimmed by 0 bases and V by 3 bases; bases with no gene match: 11. DNA of the CDR3: TGTGCCAGCAGTTTCCGAACTAGCGGGACTTCTTTCTCCTACGAGCAGTACTTC. Its translation is CASSFRTSGTSFSYEQYF.

The chain uses TRBV12-3 or TRBV12-4 and TRBJ2-7; D is unresolved. Between the trimmed V and J ends, which lost 7 bases and 2 bases, there was a span of 15 bases. The CDR3 is made up of 14 amino acids. The DNA of the CDR3 is TGTGCCAGCACTCTTAGGACCCGCACCTACGAGCAGTACTTC. Amino acid sequence: CASTLRTRTYEQYF.

This chain joins TRBV7-9 and TRBJ1-2; TRBD1 might be the D (6 bases). The V end lost 5 bases, the J end lost 5 bases, and 18 bases lay between the germline ends. This CDR3 contains 15 residues. Germline V lookup: CDR1 SEHNR, CDR2 FQNEAQ (reference sequence). The CDR3 bases are TGTGCCAGCAGCCCTCAGGGGACGCTGGTATATGGCTACACCTTC. Amino acid sequence: CASSPQGTLVYGYTF.

There are a few counts of this clonotype. The chain is built from TRBV2 and TRBJ2-2; a possible D gene is TRBD2 (5 bases). The CDR3 runs to 15 residues. Germline CDR1 and CDR2: SNHLY and FYNNEI. Trimming removed 2 bases at V and 0 bases at J, with 7 bases between. The CDR3 coding sequence is TGTGCCAGCAGTGAACGGGGTACGAACACCGGGGAGCTGTTTTTT. It is translated as CASSERGTNTGELFF.

This clonotype was counted only a few times. V gene TRBV9 combines with J gene TRBJ2-5; TRBD2 aligns across 12 bases. V shed 7 bases, J shed 4 bases, and the junction held 8 bases outside the gene matches. The CDR3 runs to 15 residues. Germline V gene sequence: CDR1 SGDLS, CDR2 YYNGEE. Written as DNA, the CDR3 is TGTGCCAGCGGCGGACTAGCGGGAAGTAGAGAGACCCAGTACTTC. Translated: CASGGLAGSRETQYF.

This clonotype was detected many times. This chain joins TRBV29-1 and TRBJ2-7, with D maybe TRBD1 (5 bases). Trimming removed 2 bases from V and 4 bases from J, with 9 bases in between. There are 12 residues in the CDR3. CDR1 is SQVTM, CDR2 ANQGSEA, per germline. CDR3 amino acids: CSVEMDKYEQYF. CDR3 nucleotides: TGCAGCGTTGAAATGGACAAATACGAGCAGTACTTC.

J is TRBJ2-2 and V is TRBV4-2; 8 bases are shared with TRBD2. Germline lookup yields CDR1 LGHNA and CDR2 YNFKEQ. This CDR3 region has 18 residues. The trim removed 1 base at V and 3 bases at J, leaving 10 bases unmatched. CDR3 nucleotides: TGTGCCAGCAGCCAAGGGGGAGGGCTAGCGGGCGACACCGGGGAGCTGTTTTTT. Protein: CASSQGGGLAGDTGELFF.

This clonotype was recorded a few times. This sequence joins TRBV11-3 and TRBJ2-2; possibly TRBD1 for D (5 bases). The germline V gene has CDR1 SGHNT and CDR2 YENEEA. The CDR3 runs 15 residues. Deletions cut 5 bases from V and 7 bases from J, with 17 bases between. CDR3 nucleotides: TGTGCCAGCAGCGATCCGTCTAGGGGCAGCGGGGAGCTGTTTTTT. Amino acid sequence: CASSDPSRGSGELFF.

This clonotype was detected a few times. Written as DNA, the CDR3 is TGTGCCAGCAGTCTTACTCAGGAGCGTTGTTTTTTT. Translating it yields CASSLTQERCFF. The chain couples TRBV6-1 to TRBJ1-4; D not resolved. CDR1 is MNHNS, CDR2 SASEGT, per germline. This CDR3 is built from 12 residues. Trimming stripped 5 bases from V and 17 bases from J, with 18 bases between.

This clonotype has more than one count but fewer than ten. V usage is TRBV19 and J usage is TRBJ1-1; the D gene is possibly TRBD1 (6 bases). The CDR3 sequence is 14 residues long. Trimming removed 6 bases from V and 7 bases from J, with 18 bases in between. The V gene's germline CDR1 is LNHDA and CDR2 SQIVND (reference sequence). The CDR3 loop is CASSTTGYQVEAFF. The CDR3 coding sequence is TGTGCCAGTAGCACAACAGGGTACCAGGTTGAAGCTTTCTTT.

This clonotype was found a few times. The chain is built from TRBV7-9 and TRBJ2-7; D remains unclear. The ends were cut back, 1 base at V and 6 bases at J, with 13 bases in the middle. Germline values: CDR1 SEHNR, CDR2 FQNEAQ (reference sequence). This CDR3 is 14 amino acids long. CDR3 sequence reads: CASSLVSEGSEQYV. CDR3 DNA sequence: TGTGCCAGCAGCTTAGTCTCTGAAGGGTCCGAGCAGTACGTC.

CDR3 DNA sequence: TGTGCCAGCAGCCCCGAGGACAGGACCTACGAGCAGTACGTC. Translating it yields CASSPEDRTYEQYV. The chain joins TRBV11-2 to TRBJ2-7, with 7 bases fitting TRBD1. Germline V gene data show CDR1 as SGHAT and CDR2 as FQNNGV. The CDR3 extends over 14 amino acids. With V trimmed by 5 bases and J by 2 bases, 6 bases remained unmatched.

This clonotype has only a few counts. This chain joins TRBV20-1 and TRBJ2-2, with 10 bases fitting TRBD2. Germline V CDR1 and CDR2: DFQATT, SNEGSKA (reference sequence). Unmatched junction bases numbered 13, after V lost 6 bases and J lost 6 bases. The CDR3 totals 16 residues. The chain's CDR3 is CSATRRGLAEAGELFF. In nucleotides, the CDR3 is TGCAGTGCCACCCGACGAGGACTAGCGGAAGCCGGGGAGCTGTTTTTT.

This clonotype has only a few counts. This chain connects TRBV3-1 to TRBJ2-1, with 7 bases lining up with TRBD2. V was pared by 2 bases and J by 6 bases, with 13 bases of the junction left unmatched. Germline CDR1 and CDR2: LGHDT and YNNKEL (reference sequence). The CDR3 loop spans 17 amino acids. DNA for the CDR3: TGTGCCAGCAGCCAATGGGTCGGAGCGGGATTGGGCAATGAGCAGTTCTTC. It translates to CASSQWVGAGLGNEQFF.

This chain uses TRBV7-8 with TRBJ2-5; 9 bases agree with TRBD1. The V and J ends lost 2 bases and 5 bases, in that order; junction bases with no gene match: 6. Germline CDR1 and CDR2: SGHVS and FQNEAQ. CDR3 length: 15 residues. CDR3 region: CASSLNRGRIETQYF. CDR3 DNA sequence: TGTGCCAGCAGCTTAAACAGGGGGCGCATTGAGACCCAGTACTTC.

The chain couples TRBV12-5 to TRBJ2-4; 8 positions agree with TRBD2. The CDR3 sequence is 13 residues long. Germline V CDR1 and CDR2: LGHNT, FRNRAP. V lost 1 base to trimming and J lost 10 bases; unmatched junction nucleotides: 3. The CDR3 coding sequence is TGTGCTAGTGGTTTGGACGGGGGGGCAATTCAGTACTTC. This sequence encodes CASGLDGGAIQYF.

This clonotype has only a few counts. The V gene is TRBV4-1, the J gene TRBJ2-1; TRBD2 agrees at 7 bases. Germline loops: CDR1 MGHRA, CDR2 YSYEKL. The CDR3 covers 16 residues. The V and J ends lost 1 base and 0 bases, in that order; junction bases with no gene match: 3. The CDR3 reads CASSQAGGLSYNEQFF. The CDR3 DNA reads as TGCGCCAGCAGCCAAGCGGGAGGTCTCTCCTACAATGAGCAGTTCTTC.

This clonotype was picked up many times. The J gene is TRBJ1-5, the V gene TRBV12-3 or TRBV12-4; 9 positions agree with TRBD1. Trimming took 5 bases from V and 0 from J; bases not matched to a gene: 5. This CDR3 has 16 residues. The DNA of the CDR3 is TGTGCCAGCAGTAGCTGGACAGGGGATAGCAATCAGCCCCAGCATTTT. Its protein is CASSSWTGDSNQPQHF.